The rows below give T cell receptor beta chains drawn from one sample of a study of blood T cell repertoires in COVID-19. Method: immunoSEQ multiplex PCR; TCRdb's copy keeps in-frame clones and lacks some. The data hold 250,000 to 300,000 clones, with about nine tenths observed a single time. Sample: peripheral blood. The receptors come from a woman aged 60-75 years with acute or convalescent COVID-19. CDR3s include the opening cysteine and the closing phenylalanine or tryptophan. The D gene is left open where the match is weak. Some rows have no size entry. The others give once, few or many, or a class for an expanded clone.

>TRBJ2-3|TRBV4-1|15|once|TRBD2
TGCGCCAGCAGTCAAAGCGGGGGGGCAACAGATACGCAGTATTTT
CASSQSGGATDTQYF
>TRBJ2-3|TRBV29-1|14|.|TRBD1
TGCAGCGTTGAAGGGACAGGGACAGGAGATACGCAGTATTTT
CSVEGTGTGDTQYF
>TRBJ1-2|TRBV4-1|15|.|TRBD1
TGCGCCAGCAGCCTCCAAAGGGACAGGGGGCTTGGCTACACCTTC
CASSLQRDRGLGYTF
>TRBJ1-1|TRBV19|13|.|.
TGTGCCAGTAGTCCCATCGGACAGCTTGAAGCTTTCTTT
CASSPIGQLEAFF
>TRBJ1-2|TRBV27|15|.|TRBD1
TGTGCCAGCAGCAAGAGTCCCGGGACAGGGTATGGCTACACCTTC
CASSKSPGTGYGYTF
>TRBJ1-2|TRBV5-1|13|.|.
TGCGCCAGCAGCCAGGACAGCAGCTATGGCTACACCTTC
CASSQDSSYGYTF
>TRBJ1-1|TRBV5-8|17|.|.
TGTGCCAGCAGCCCGAGCTCTCTACAGAAGGAAAACACTGAAGCTTTCTTT
CASSPSSLQKENTEAFF
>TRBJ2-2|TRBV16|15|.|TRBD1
TGTGCCAGCAGCCAATGGGACAGCGCCCCAGGGGAGCTGTTTTTT
CASSQWDSAPGELFF
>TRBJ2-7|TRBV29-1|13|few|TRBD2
TGCAGCGTCCGCGGACTAGCCGCCTACGAGCAGTACTTC
CSVRGLAAYEQYF
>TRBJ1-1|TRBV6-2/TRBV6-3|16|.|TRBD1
TGTGCCAGCAGTTTCGACAGGGGGGTTATGAACACTGAAGCTTTCTTT
CASSFDRGVMNTEAFF
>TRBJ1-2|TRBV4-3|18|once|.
TGCGCCAGCAGCCACCGAATATCAACGGGGATTGGGAACTATGGCTACACCTTC
CASSHRISTGIGNYGYTF
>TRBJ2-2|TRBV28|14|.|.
TGTGCCAGCAGCTCGACAGTCGTCACCGGGGAGCTGTTTTTT
CASSSTVVTGELFF
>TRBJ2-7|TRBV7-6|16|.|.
TGTGCCAGCAGCAATCCCCGGGGGGCGGTGACCTACGAGCAGTACTTC
CASSNPRGAVTYEQYF
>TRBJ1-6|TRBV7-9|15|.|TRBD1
TGTGCCAGCAGCTTATCGGCAGGGGGCGGTTCACCCCTCCACTTT
CASSLSAGGGSPLHF
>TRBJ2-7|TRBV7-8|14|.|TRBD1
TGTGCCAGCAGGGATAGGGACAGGGTATACGAGCAGTACTTC
CASRDRDRVYEQYF
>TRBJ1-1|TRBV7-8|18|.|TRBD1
TGTGCCAGCAGCTTAACGGCCGGGACAGGGGAGATTAGGGCTGAAGCTTTCTTT
CASSLTAGTGEIRAEAFF
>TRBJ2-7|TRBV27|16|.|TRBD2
TGTGCCAGCAGTTCCCCTCTGGCTAGCGGGAGTGAGGAGCAGTACTTC
CASSSPLASGSEEQYF
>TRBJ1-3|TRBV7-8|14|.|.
TGTGCCAGCAGCTTAGTTGCGGCTGCAAACACCATATATTTT
CASSLVAAANTIYF
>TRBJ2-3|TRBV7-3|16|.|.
TGTGCCAGCAGCTCCCGACTAAGCGGCGGACCAGATACGCAGTATTTT
CASSSRLSGGPDTQYF
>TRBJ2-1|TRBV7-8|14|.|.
TGTGCCAGCAGCTTGAGGGATACCTACAATGAGCAGTTCTTC
CASSLRDTYNEQFF
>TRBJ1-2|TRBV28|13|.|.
TGTGCCAGCAGTTTACCAGGGGAGTATGGCTACACCTTC
CASSLPGEYGYTF
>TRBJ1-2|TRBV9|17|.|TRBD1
TGTGCCAGCAGCCCCCGACAGGGGCCTCCCCTTAACTATGGCTACACCTTC
CASSPRQGPPLNYGYTF
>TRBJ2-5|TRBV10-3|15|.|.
TGTGCCATCAGTGAGACCCGGACAGAGCAAGAGACCCAGTACTTC
CAISETRTEQETQYF
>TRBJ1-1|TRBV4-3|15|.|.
TGCGCCAGCAGCCAAGGATGGGGCGGTGGCACTGAAGCTTTCTTT
CASSQGWGGGTEAFF
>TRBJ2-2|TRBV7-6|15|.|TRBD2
TGTGCCAGCAGCCGAAGCGGGAGTCGGACCGGGGAGCTGTTTTTT
CASSRSGSRTGELFF
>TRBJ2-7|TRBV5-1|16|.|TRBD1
TGCGCCAGCAGCTTGGGACAGGGTAGAAGCTCCTACGAGCAGTACTTC
CASSLGQGRSSYEQYF
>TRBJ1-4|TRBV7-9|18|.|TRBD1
TGTGCCAGCAGCCCCGGGACAGGGCTCCAGCGGACTAATGAAAAACTGTTTTTT
CASSPGTGLQRTNEKLFF
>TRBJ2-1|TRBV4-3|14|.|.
TGCGCCAGCAGCCAAGATATCTTGCCGGATGAGCAGTTCTTC
CASSQDILPDEQFF
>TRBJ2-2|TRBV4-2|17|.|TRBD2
TGTGCCAGCAGCCCCAGGGGACTAGCGGGGAACACCGGGGAGCTGTTTTTT
CASSPRGLAGNTGELFF
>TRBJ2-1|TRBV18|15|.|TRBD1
TGTGCCAGCTCACCGGGACAGGGGGTCTACAATGAGCAGTTCTTC
CASSPGQGVYNEQFF